This T cell receptor (beta chain) was sequenced during a study of early T cells in non-severe SARS-CoV-2 infection. Broader study findings: Anti-spike CD8 specificities were favored by VDJdb matching, whose results missed private and CD4 specificities.

Comment on this clonotype: Its matching antigen is unknown.

Attached unique molecular identifiers marked individual cDNA molecules. TCRdb redid the calling of the 5' RACE reads with MiXCR, one entry per CDR3 protein. The sample yields about 71,000 distinct CDR3 sequences, 12% seen once. The sequences come from whole blood, collected at baseline. The TCR was taken from an adult who was a healthcare worker with PCR-confirmed SARS-CoV-2 infection or an uninfected control (not recorded which).

The CDR3 spells CASSFPGAHGTEAFF. CDR3 bases: TGTGCCAGCAGCTTCCCGGGGGCGCATGGCACTGAAGCTTTCTTT. The chain recombines TRBV11-2 with TRBJ1-1; a possible D gene is TRBD1 (6 bases). With 3 bases removed from V and 4 bases from J, the gap between germline ends came to 15 bases. Germline values: CDR1 SGHAT, CDR2 FQNNGV. This CDR3 contains 15 residues.